This T cell receptor (beta chain) was sequenced in a study of cytomegalovirus exposure and HLA in healthy donors. Findings and caveats of the study: The study put 150 to 200 TCR beta chains on its list as cytomegalovirus-associated. TCR beta sequences reportedly predicted most subjects' HLA-A and HLA-B alleles accurately. Diagnosis of cytomegalovirus status made by the classifier reportedly showed high specificity and sensitivity.

The primer mix had 60 Vbeta and 13 Jbeta primers. Profiled with immunoSEQ multiplex PCR; TCRdb holds only in-frame clones, not every one. The sample has 150,000 to 200,000 clones; more than 75% are singletons. As regards this clone: Antigen specificity is unknown.

Deletions cut 3 bases from V and 2 bases from J, with 11 bases between. This CDR3 comprises 14 residues. Germline CDR1 SGDLS, CDR2 YYNGEE. The sequencing sample was made of PBMCs. The rearrangement joins TRBV9 to TRBJ1-2, with a possible D match to TRBD1 (5 bases). The sequence was obtained from a woman aged 40 to 50 in good health and CMV-seronegative. The chain's CDR3 is CASSDRDRNYGYTF. DNA of the CDR3: TGTGCCAGCAGCGACCGCGACAGAAACTATGGCTACACCTTC.